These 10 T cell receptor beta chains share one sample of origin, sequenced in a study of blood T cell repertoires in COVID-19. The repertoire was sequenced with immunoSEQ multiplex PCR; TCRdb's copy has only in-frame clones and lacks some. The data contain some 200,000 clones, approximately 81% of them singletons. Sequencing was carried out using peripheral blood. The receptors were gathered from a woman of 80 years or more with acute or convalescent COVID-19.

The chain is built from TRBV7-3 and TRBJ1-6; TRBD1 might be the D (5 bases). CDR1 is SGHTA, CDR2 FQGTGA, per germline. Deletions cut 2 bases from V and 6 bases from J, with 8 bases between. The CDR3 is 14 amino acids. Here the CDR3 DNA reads TGTGCCAGCAGCTTAGGGGACTTTAATTCACCCCTCCACTTT. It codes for CASSLGDFNSPLHF. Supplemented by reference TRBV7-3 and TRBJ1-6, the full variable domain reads GAGVSQTPSNKVTEKGKYVELRCDPISGHTALYWYRQSLGQGPEFLIYFQGTGAADDSGLPNDRFFAVRPEGSVSTLKIQRTERGDSAVYLCASSLGDFNSPLHFGNGTRLTVT.

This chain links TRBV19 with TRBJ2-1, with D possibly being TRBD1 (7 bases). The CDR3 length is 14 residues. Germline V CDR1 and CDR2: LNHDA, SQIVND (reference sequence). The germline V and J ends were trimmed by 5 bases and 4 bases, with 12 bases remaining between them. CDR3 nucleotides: TGTGCCAGTAGTTGGAGGGGGCTTTACAATGAGCAGTTCTTC. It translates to CASSWRGLYNEQFF.

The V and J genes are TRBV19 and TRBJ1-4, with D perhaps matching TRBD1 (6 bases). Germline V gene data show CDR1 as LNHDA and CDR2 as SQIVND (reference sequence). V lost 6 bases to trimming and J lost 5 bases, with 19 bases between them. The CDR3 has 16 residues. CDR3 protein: CASRIPAGGPNEKLFF. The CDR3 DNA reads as TGTGCCAGTAGGATACCTGCGGGGGGGCCAAATGAAAAACTGTTTTTT.

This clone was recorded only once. As DNA, the CDR3 is TGTGCCAGCAGTCTACGGGACACCGGGGAGCTGTTTTTT. Its translation is CASSLRDTGELFF. This chain uses TRBV27 with TRBJ2-2; D ambiguous. The CDR3 is made up of 13 amino acids. Trimming cost V 5 bases and J 3 bases, with 7 bases left between them. In germline, CDR1 is MNHEY, CDR2 SMNVEV (reference sequence).

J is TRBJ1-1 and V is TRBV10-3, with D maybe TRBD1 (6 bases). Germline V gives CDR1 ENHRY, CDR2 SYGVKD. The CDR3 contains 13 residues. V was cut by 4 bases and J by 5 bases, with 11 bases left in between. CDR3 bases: TGTGCCATCAGTGCAACAGGGCGGACTGAAGCTTTCTTT. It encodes CAISATGRTEAFF.

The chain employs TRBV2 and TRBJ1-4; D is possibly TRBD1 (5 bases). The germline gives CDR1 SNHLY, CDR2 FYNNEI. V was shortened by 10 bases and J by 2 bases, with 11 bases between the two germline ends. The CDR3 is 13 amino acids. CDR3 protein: CATHRGTNEKLFF. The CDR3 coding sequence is TGTGCCACCCATCGGGGGACTAATGAAAAACTGTTTTTT.

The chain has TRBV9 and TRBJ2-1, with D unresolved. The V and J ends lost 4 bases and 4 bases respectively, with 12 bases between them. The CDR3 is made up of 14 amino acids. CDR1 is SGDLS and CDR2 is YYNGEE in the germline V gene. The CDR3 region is CASSPIGQYNEQFF. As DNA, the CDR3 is TGTGCCAGCAGCCCAATTGGCCAGTACAATGAGCAGTTCTTC.

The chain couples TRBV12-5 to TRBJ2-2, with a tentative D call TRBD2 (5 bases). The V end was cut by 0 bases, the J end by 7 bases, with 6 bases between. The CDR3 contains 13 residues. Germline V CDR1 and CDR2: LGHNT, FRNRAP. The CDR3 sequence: CASGLVEGGELFF. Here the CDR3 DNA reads TGTGCTAGTGGTTTGGTAGAGGGCGGGGAGCTGTTTTTT.

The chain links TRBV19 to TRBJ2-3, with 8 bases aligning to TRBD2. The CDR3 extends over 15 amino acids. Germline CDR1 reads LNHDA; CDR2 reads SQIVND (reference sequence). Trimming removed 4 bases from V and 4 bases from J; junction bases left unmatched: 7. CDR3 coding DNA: TGTGCCAGTAGTACTTCGGGAGGGTCCGCAGATACGCAGTATTTT. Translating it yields CASSTSGGSADTQYF.

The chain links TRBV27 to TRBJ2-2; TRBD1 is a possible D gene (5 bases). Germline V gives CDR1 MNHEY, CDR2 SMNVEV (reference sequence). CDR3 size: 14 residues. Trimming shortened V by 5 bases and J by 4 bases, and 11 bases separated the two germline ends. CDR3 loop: CASSKTQVTGELFF. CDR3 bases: TGTGCCAGCAGTAAAACACAGGTCACCGGGGAGCTGTTTTTT.